This TCR beta chain was identified during a study of regulatory T cells in long-lasting Graves disease. Findings and caveats of the study: Public clonotype sharing was higher in persistent than newly diagnosed patients. When disease was persistent, TRBV28, TRBJ1-2 and TRBJ2-5 were the favored segments. Persistent-disease Graves' patients showed less TCR diversity than new cases.

In its sample, this clonotype was seen many times. Its antigen is currently unknown. Time point denoted: newly diagnosed GD, antithyroid drugs for less than 3 months. PBMCs were the source of the RNA used for TCR sequencing. HTBI primers from iRepertoire and Arm-PCR of CDR3 regions yielded the TCR beta libraries. TCRdb independently ran MiXCR on the multiplex PCR reads; one entry per CDR3 protein. The repertoire includes 530,000 or so distinct CDR3 sequences, around an eighth of them detected once, and under 10% sits in the top ten. Germline trimming cut 5 bases from V and 3 bases from J; bases unmatched to any gene: 6. The CDR3 spans 15 residues. In addition, the sample was reused for a study of T cells in Graves' hyperthyroidism and ophthalmopathy.

The receptor was derived from a man under 40 with Graves disease. The sequences come from peripheral blood mononuclear cells (PBMCs), collected at new diagnosis, from a patient treated with antithyroid drugs. The J gene is TRBJ2-7, the V gene TRBV12-3 or TRBV12-4; the match to TRBD2 covers 11 bases. CDR3 in DNA: TGTGCCAGCAGTCAAACTAGCGGGAGTTTCTACGAGCAGTACTTC. Translating gives CASSQTSGSFYEQYF.